These 27 T cell receptor beta chains were sequenced from one sample in a study of blood T cell repertoires in COVID-19. Using immunoSEQ multiplex PCR, the repertoire was profiled, and TCRdb retains in-frame clones only, with some absent. In the table there are 100,000 to 150,000 clones, roughly 72% of which are singletons. Sequenced sample: peripheral blood. These receptors all stem from a man aged 60 to 69 with acute or convalescent COVID-19.

The chain combines TRBV9 with TRBJ2-1; possibly TRBD2 for D (6 bases). Germline V CDR1 and CDR2: SGDLS, YYNGEE. The CDR3 sequence is 16 residues long. V was cut by 0 bases and J by 5 bases, with 15 bases left in between. The CDR3 DNA reads TGTGCCAGCAGCGTAGTTCCCGGGACTGGACACAATGAGCAGTTCTTC. It codes for CASSVVPGTGHNEQFF.

V gene TRBV3-1 (or the pseudogene TRBV3-2) combines with J gene TRBJ1-1; D is unclear. The CDR3 loop spans 14 amino acids. Germline V CDR1 and CDR2: LGHDT, YNNKEL (reference sequence). Trimming pared 4 bases from V and 5 bases from J, leaving 14 bases between. For the CDR3, the DNA is TGTGCCAGCAGCCCCCCTCACGGGGTTACTGAAGCTTTCTTT. The encoded protein is CASSPPHGVTEAFF.

The genes are TRBV19 and TRBJ2-7; D may be TRBD2 (6 bases). Trimming stripped 5 bases from V and 7 bases from J, with 27 bases between. The CDR3 runs 17 residues. The V gene's germline CDR1 is LNHDA and CDR2 SQIVND (reference sequence). The chain's CDR3 is CASSASRGAGTAREQYF. CDR3 in DNA: TGTGCCAGTAGTGCTAGCCGTGGGGCGGGGACGGCTCGAGAGCAGTACTTC.

V is TRBV5-1 and J is TRBJ1-6; D uncertain. The CDR3 is made up of 15 amino acids. Trimming shortened V by 0 bases and J by 7 bases, and 11 bases separated the two germline ends. CDR1 and CDR2 from the germline V gene are SGHRS and YFSETQ. The CDR3 DNA follows: TGCGCCAGCAGCTTGGGTGGACTGGGGAATTCACCCCTCCACTTT. Protein sequence: CASSLGGLGNSPLHF.

The gene calls are TRBV10-2 and TRBJ2-1, with TRBD2 identical over 10 bases. J was trimmed by 2 bases and V by 2 bases; bases with no gene match: 3. The V gene's germline CDR1 is WSHSY and CDR2 SAAADI. This CDR3 is 16 amino acids long. The CDR3 DNA reads TGCGCCAGCAGTGAGGCTAGCGGGAGCCCCTACAATGAGCAGTTCTTC. It is translated as CASSEASGSPYNEQFF.

This clone was observed many times. The gene calls are TRBV19 and TRBJ1-2; tentative D call: TRBD1 (6 bases). This CDR3 has 14 residues. The V end was cut by 2 bases, the J end by 4 bases, with 11 bases between. Germline V gene data show CDR1 as LNHDA and CDR2 as SQIVND (reference sequence). The CDR3 reads CASSINQGLYGYTF. The CDR3 DNA sequence: TGTGCCAGTAGTATAAATCAGGGGCTCTATGGCTACACCTTC.

The rearrangement uses TRBV19 and TRBJ1-5; 9 bases are shared with TRBD1. The V and J ends lost 7 bases and 9 bases, in that order; junction bases with no gene match: 7. Looked up from germline, CDR1 is LNHDA and CDR2 is SQIVND (reference sequence). The CDR3 is 13 residues long. In DNA, the CDR3 is TGTGCCAGTACTGAACAGGGGGCTAGGCCCCAGCATTTT. Amino acids: CASTEQGARPQHF.

V is TRBV24-1 and J is TRBJ1-2, with TRBD1 matching 9 bases. Losses at the gene ends were 4 bases for V and 5 bases for J; bases not matched to a gene: 7. The CDR3 loop spans 15 amino acids. Germline CDR1 reads KGHDR; CDR2 reads SFDVKD. The CDR3 reads CATSDRQGGSYGYTF. For the CDR3, the DNA is TGTGCCACCAGTGACCGACAGGGGGGCTCTTATGGCTACACCTTC.

The chain joins TRBV19 to TRBJ1-2; 9 bases align to TRBD1. Germline CDR1 reads LNHDA; CDR2 reads SQIVND (reference sequence). This CDR3 is built from 17 residues. Trimming took 3 bases from V and 2 from J; bases not matched to a gene: 10. The CDR3 loop is CASSMGNNRGRNYGYTF. The CDR3 DNA follows: TGTGCCAGTAGTATGGGGAATAACAGGGGGCGAAACTATGGCTACACCTTC.

The rearrangement uses TRBV18 and TRBJ1-2; TRBD1 might be the D (5 bases). The V and J ends lost 4 bases and 2 bases respectively, with 11 bases between them. Germline V gene data show CDR1 as KGHSH and CDR2 as LQKENI. The CDR3 sequence is 14 residues long. The CDR3 DNA is TGTGCCAGCTCACTAGAGCAGGGCAACTATGGCTACACCTTC. The encoded protein is CASSLEQGNYGYTF.

The J gene is TRBJ2-1, the V gene TRBV14, with D possibly being TRBD1 (5 bases). The V gene's germline CDR1 is SGHDN and CDR2 FVKESK. This CDR3 has 14 amino acids. Between the trimmed V and J ends, which lost 0 bases and 8 bases, there was a span of 11 bases. The CDR3 spells CASSQEEGAHEQFF. CDR3 bases: TGTGCCAGCAGCCAAGAAGAAGGGGCGCATGAGCAGTTCTTC.

In regard to this clone: The same CDR3 is also encoded by other DNA sequences in this sample. V and J are TRBV19 and TRBJ1-2; TRBD1 is a possible D gene (6 bases). The CDR3 is made up of 12 amino acids. Per the germline V gene, CDR1 is LNHDA and CDR2 is SQIVND (reference sequence). V shed 5 bases and J shed 4 bases, with 8 bases lying between them. The CDR3 spells CASSRGGYGYTF. The CDR3 DNA follows: TGTGCCAGTAGTCGAGGGGGCTATGGCTACACCTTC.

The chain is built from TRBV5-6 and TRBJ1-5; 8 nucleotides match TRBD1. The ends lost 2 bases at V and 0 bases at J; junction bases unmatched: 10. Germline CDR1 and CDR2: SGHDT and YYEEEE. This CDR3 region has 18 residues. CDR3 sequence reads: CASSFTQGATNSNQPQHF. The CDR3 nucleotides read TGTGCCAGCAGCTTTACCCAGGGGGCCACAAATAGCAATCAGCCCCAGCATTTT.

The rearrangement joins TRBV27 to TRBJ2-2; no reliable D call. Per germline, CDR1 MNHEY and CDR2 SMNVEV (reference sequence). Deletions cut 7 bases from V and 8 bases from J, with 14 bases between. This CDR3 is 13 amino acids long. CDR3 sequence reads: CASTQQPLGELFF. CDR3 coding DNA: TGTGCCAGCACCCAACAGCCCCTTGGGGAGCTGTTTTTT.

As DNA, the CDR3 is TGTGCCAGCAGCTTGGACGGGACAGGGGATTCTGCGCGGCGCTACACCTTC. This translates into CASSLDGTGDSARRYTF. V and J are TRBV7-9 and TRBJ1-2; 10 bases agree with TRBD1. Germline CDR1 and CDR2: SEHNR and FQNEAQ (reference sequence). This CDR3 has 17 amino acids. Trimming took 3 bases from V and 9 from J; bases not matched to a gene: 16.

This chain joins TRBV10-2 and TRBJ1-2; D gene uncertain. Trimming removed 2 bases at V and 2 bases at J, with 6 bases between. CDR1 WSHSY and CDR2 SAAADI come from the germline V gene. This CDR3 is 13 amino acids long. The CDR3 is CASSEVQNYGYTF. CDR3 bases: TGCGCCAGCAGTGAGGTGCAGAACTATGGCTACACCTTC.

The V and J genes are TRBV27 and TRBJ1-2; no reliable D call. The CDR3 sequence is 13 residues long. V lost 5 bases, J lost 4 bases, and 11 bases lay in between. CDR1 is MNHEY and CDR2 is SMNVEV in the germline V gene (reference sequence). This CDR3 is CASSSSSFYGYTF. The CDR3 DNA is TGTGCCAGCAGTAGTAGTTCATTCTATGGCTACACCTTC.

About this clone itself: The identical CDR3 is also encoded by other nucleotide sequences in the sample. The chain combines TRBV12-3 or TRBV12-4 with TRBJ2-3, with D perhaps matching TRBD1 (5 bases). The V gene lost 6 bases and the J gene lost 1 base, with 8 bases spanning the gap. The CDR3 is 13 amino acids. The CDR3: CASSRAGTDTQYF. CDR3 in DNA: TGTGCCAGCAGCAGGGCCGGCACAGATACGCAGTATTTT.

Turning to this clone: At one end the junction does not follow the germline gene, possibly because of a read error. The V gene is TRBV9, the J gene TRBJ2-7; tentatively, D is TRBD2 (6 bases). The CDR3 runs to 15 residues. Germline CDR1 and CDR2: SGDLS and YYNGEE. CDR3 nucleotides: TGTGCCAGCAGCGTCTCGGGACTTACCTCCGACGAGCAGTACTTC. Protein product: CASSVSGLTSDEQYF.

The CDR3 here is CASNRGQGWANTQYF. The CDR3 DNA reads as TGTGCCAGCAACCGTGGACAGGGATGGGCGAATACGCAGTATTTT. The genes are TRBV6-5 and TRBJ2-3; 8 bases agree with TRBD1. Trimming removed 7 bases from V and 7 bases from J; junction bases left unmatched: 13. CDR3 length: 15 amino acids. The V gene's germline CDR1 is MNHEY and CDR2 SVGAGI.

This rearrangement joins TRBV6-5 to TRBJ2-1; 9 bases map to TRBD1. From germline, CDR1 is MNHEY and CDR2 SVGAGI. This CDR3 region has 14 residues. Losses at the gene ends were 6 bases for V and 1 base for J; bases not matched to a gene: 1. The CDR3 DNA follows: TGTGCCAGCAGCGGACAGGGGTCCTACAATGAGCAGTTCTTC. This sequence encodes CASSGQGSYNEQFF.

The chain carries TRBV2 and TRBJ1-6, with 10 nucleotides matching TRBD1. With 4 bases clipped from V and 5 bases from J, the junction kept 11 bases outside the gene matches. CDR1 and CDR2 (germline): SNHLY, FYNNEI. The CDR3 totals 18 residues. Written as DNA, the CDR3 is TGTGCCAGCAGTGGGGGACAGGGGATGGGTGCGAATAATTCACCCCTCCACTTT. Translation: CASSGGQGMGANNSPLHF.

V gene TRBV10-2 combines with J gene TRBJ1-6, with D perhaps matching TRBD1 (5 bases). The CDR3 extends over 14 amino acids. Trimming stripped 4 bases from V and 10 bases from J, with 14 bases between. The germline gives CDR1 WSHSY, CDR2 SAAADI. The CDR3 DNA reads as TGCGCCAGCAGTGTCGGGGGAATGTACTCACCCCTCCACTTT. The encoded protein is CASSVGGMYSPLHF.

The chain has TRBV12-3 or TRBV12-4 and TRBJ2-7, with a possible D match to TRBD1 (6 bases). This CDR3 is built from 13 residues. Deletions cut 4 bases from V and 2 bases from J, with 9 bases between. DNA for the CDR3: TGTGCCAGCAGTTACCAGGGGACCTACGAGCAGTACTTC. Encoded protein: CASSYQGTYEQYF.

On this clone itself: The same CDR3 arises from other DNA sequences in this sample as well. The V gene is TRBV18, the J gene TRBJ1-1; D call uncertain. Germline lookup yields CDR1 KGHSH and CDR2 LQKENI. The CDR3 runs 13 residues. V lost 6 bases and J lost 1, with 9 bases in between. CDR3 amino acids: CASSPQKNTEAFF. DNA of the CDR3: TGTGCCAGCTCTCCCCAGAAGAACACTGAAGCTTTCTTT.

The chain uses TRBV11-2 and TRBJ2-5; tentative D call: TRBD2 (6 bases). The V gene's germline CDR1 is SGHAT and CDR2 FQNNGV. This CDR3 is 15 amino acids long. V was clipped by 4 bases and J by 2 bases, with 14 bases between them. The CDR3 bases are TGTGCCAGCAGCTCCGCGGGACGTAGGCAAGAGACCCAGTACTTC. As protein: CASSSAGRRQETQYF.

The rearrangement links TRBV18 to TRBJ2-7; D ambiguous. With 5 bases removed from V and 0 bases from J, the gap between germline ends came to 8 bases. CDR3 length: 13 residues. CDR1 is KGHSH, CDR2 LQKENI, per germline. The CDR3 is CASSESYSYEQYF. The CDR3 DNA is TGTGCCAGCTCAGAGAGCTACTCCTACGAGCAGTACTTC.